The 24 T cell receptor beta chains below were found in one sample sequenced in a study of T cells in localized non-small cell lung cancer. This table comes from immunoSEQ multiplex PCR, and its TCRdb copy is limited to in-frame clones, with some not included. The sample lists approximately 140,000 clones, 80% to 90% occurring once. Sequencing used peripheral blood, obtained before any cancer treatment. These TCRs come from a female donor older than 55 with stage I lung adenocarcinoma.

The chain is built from TRBV5-6 and TRBJ2-3, with D possibly matching TRBD1 (5 bases). The CDR3 extends over 16 amino acids. The V end was cut by 0 bases, the J end by 2 bases, with 13 bases between. CDR1 is SGHDT and CDR2 is YYEEEE in the germline V gene. The CDR3 nucleotides read TGTGCCAGCAGCTTGGAGGTTAAGGGGATCACAGATACGCAGTATTTT. Residues: CASSLEVKGITDTQYF.

V is TRBV2 and J is TRBJ2-7, with TRBD2 as a possible D gene (6 bases). CDR1 is SNHLY and CDR2 is FYNNEI in the germline V gene. The ends were cut back, 4 bases at V and 0 bases at J, with 16 bases in the middle. The length of the CDR3 is 16 residues. The CDR3 loop reads CASSGTLWEASYEQYF. For the CDR3, the DNA is TGTGCCAGCAGTGGTACGCTATGGGAGGCCTCCTACGAGCAGTACTTC.

The table lists this clone with a count of one. This chain links TRBV28 with TRBJ2-7, with TRBD2 matching 9 bases. Germline CDR1 reads MDHEN; CDR2 reads SYDVKM. The CDR3 contains 14 residues. V trimming: 6 bases; J trimming: 0 bases; junction bases outside the gene matches: 3. The CDR3 nucleotides read TGTGCCAGCAGGACTAGCGGAAGCTCCTACGAGCAGTACTTC. This gives the protein CASRTSGSSYEQYF. Complete variable domain (other parts from reference TRBV28 and TRBJ2-7): DVKVTQSSRYLVKRTGEKVFLECVQDMDHENMFWYRQDPGLGLRLIYFSYDVKMKEKGDIPEGYSVSREKKERFSLILESASTNQTSMYLCASRTSGSSYEQYFGPGTRLTVT.

The chain recombines TRBV10-3 with TRBJ2-2, with TRBD1 matching over 9 bases. Germline CDR1 and CDR2: ENHRY and SYGVKD. This CDR3 is 15 amino acids long. J was trimmed by 7 bases and V by 2 bases; bases with no gene match: 5. CDR3 nucleotides: TGTGCCATCAGTGAGAGTGGACAGGGGAACGGGGAGCTGTTTTTT. Translated: CAISESGQGNGELFF.

The V call is TRBV6-6, the J call TRBJ1-3; weak D call: TRBD1 (6 bases). Trimming left V 6 bases short and J 7 bases short, with 19 bases between. Germline V CDR1 and CDR2: MNHNY, SVGAGI (reference sequence). This CDR3 is built from 15 residues. The CDR3 spells CASRTQGTQGNTIYF. The CDR3 nucleotides are TGTGCCAGCAGAACCCAGGGGACCCAGGGGAACACCATATATTTT.

This chain connects TRBV28 to TRBJ1-5, with unresolved D. With 6 bases removed from V and 6 bases from J, the gap between germline ends came to 15 bases. The CDR3 length is 14 residues. Looked up from germline, CDR1 is MDHEN and CDR2 is SYDVKM. The DNA for the CDR3 is TGTGCCAGCAGGGGCGGGAGGGTAGGTCAGCCCCAGCATTTT. Amino acid sequence: CASRGGRVGQPQHF. Full variable domain (outside the CDR3, taken from reference TRBV28 and TRBJ1-5): DVKVTQSSRYLVKRTGEKVFLECVQDMDHENMFWYRQDPGLGLRLIYFSYDVKMKEKGDIPEGYSVSREKKERFSLILESASTNQTSMYLCASRGGRVGQPQHFGDGTRLSIL.

The chain is built from TRBV19 and TRBJ2-2, with D perhaps TRBD1 (5 bases). The CDR3 contains 12 residues. The germline CDR1 and CDR2 sequences are LNHDA and SQIVND (reference sequence). With 8 bases removed from V and 6 bases from J, the gap between germline ends came to 10 bases. CDR3 in amino acids: CASSRGAGELFF. CDR3 sequence (DNA): TGTGCCAGTTCAAGGGGCGCCGGGGAGCTGTTTTTT.

The rearrangement uses TRBV12-2 and TRBJ2-4. TRBV12-2 is assigned pseudogene status. The CDR3 spans 17 residues. CDR3 region: CASRLPTRGRPKNIQYF. CDR3 coding DNA: TGTGCAAGTCGCTTACCCACTCGGGGACGCCCCAAAAACATTCAGTACTTC.

This chain uses TRBV7-9 with TRBJ2-5; D unresolved. Between the trimmed V and J ends, which lost 7 bases and 9 bases, there was a span of 9 bases. The CDR3 runs 10 residues. In germline, CDR1 is SEHNR, CDR2 FQNEAQ (reference sequence). DNA for the CDR3: TGTGCCAGCACCCCCGGCTCCCAGTACTTC. Protein sequence: CASTPGSQYF.

The chain has TRBV11-2 and TRBJ2-1; TRBD2 agrees at 8 bases. From germline, CDR1 is SGHAT and CDR2 FQNNGV. CDR3 length: 15 residues. V was clipped by 1 base and J by 8 bases; unmatched bases: 7. The CDR3 DNA reads as TGTGCCAGCAGCTTAGGGGGACTAGGGTTTGATGAGCAGTTCTTC. Its protein is CASSLGGLGFDEQFF.

This chain uses TRBV30 with TRBJ2-7; no definite D call. The V gene lost 2 bases and the J gene lost 11 bases, with 16 bases spanning the gap. CDR3 size: 12 residues. The germline CDR1 and CDR2 sequences are GTSNPN and SVGIG (reference sequence). The CDR3 DNA is TGTGCCTGGAGTTTTGGAAGAAAGAGGAAGTACTTC. Residues: CAWSFGRKRKYF.

The CDR3 sequence is CASSLEGSSNEKLFF. CDR3 bases: TGTGCCAGCAGCTTAGAAGGCAGTTCTAATGAAAAACTGTTTTTT. The chain combines TRBV11-2 with TRBJ1-4; no clear D. Germline values: CDR1 SGHAT, CDR2 FQNNGV. This CDR3 has 15 amino acids. The V gene lost 0 bases and the J gene lost 3 bases, with 8 bases spanning the gap.

The chain has TRBV7-8 and TRBJ2-2, with D unclear. The CDR3 totals 13 residues. The V gene lost 5 bases and the J gene lost 6 bases, with 10 bases spanning the gap. CDR1 is SGHVS and CDR2 is FQNEAQ in the germline V gene. This CDR3 is CASSAETAGELFF. In nucleotides, the CDR3 is TGTGCCAGCAGCGCAGAGACGGCCGGGGAGCTGTTTTTT.

This chain uses TRBV30 with TRBJ1-2; tentatively, D is TRBD1 (5 bases). CDR1 and CDR2 from the germline V gene are GTSNPN and SVGIG (reference sequence). The V gene lost 3 bases and the J gene lost 3 bases, with 11 bases spanning the gap. The CDR3 extends over 13 amino acids. This chain's CDR3 is CAWRWGSDYGYTF. The CDR3 region has the DNA TGTGCCTGGAGATGGGGCTCGGACTATGGCTACACCTTC.

This chain connects TRBV7-6 to TRBJ1-1; the D gene is possibly TRBD1 (6 bases). Trimming left V 5 bases short and J 6 bases short, with 10 bases between. The CDR3 is 12 residues long. The germline CDR1 and CDR2 sequences are SGHVS and FNYEAQ. The CDR3 DNA is TGTGCCAGCAGCGCGGACAGTCCTGAAGCTTTCTTT. Translation gives CASSADSPEAFF. Filled out from reference TRBV7-6 and TRBJ1-1, the complete variable domain reads GAGVSQSPRYKVTKRGQDVALRCDPISGHVSLYWYRQALGQGPEFLTYFNYEAQQDKSGLPNDRFSAERPEGSISTLTIQRTEQRDSAMYRCASSADSPEAFFGQGTRLTVV.

The CDR3 here is CASSLYEGLNYGYTF. CDR3 DNA sequence: TGTGCCAGCAGCTTATACGAGGGACTAAACTATGGCTACACCTTC. V usage is TRBV7-9 and J usage is TRBJ1-2; weak D call: TRBD1 (5 bases). The V end lost 2 bases, the J end lost 2 bases, and 12 bases lay between the germline ends. The CDR3 spans 15 residues. Germline V gene sequence: CDR1 SEHNR, CDR2 FQNEAQ (reference sequence).

The chain uses TRBV28 and TRBJ2-2; either TRBD1 or TRBD2 may supply D (5 bases each). The CDR3 covers 15 residues. Trimming pared 1 base from V and 2 bases from J, leaving 8 bases between. The germline V gene encodes CDR1 MDHEN and CDR2 SYDVKM. DNA for the CDR3: TGTGCCAGCAGTTTATCAGGGAGAAACACCGGGGAGCTGTTTTTT. Translating it yields CASSLSGRNTGELFF.

The J gene is TRBJ1-2, the V gene TRBV5-1; 10 nucleotides agree with TRBD1. The CDR3 has 14 amino acids. J was trimmed by 4 bases and V by 4 bases; bases with no gene match: 4. Germline CDR1 reads SGHRS; CDR2 reads YFSETQ. The DNA for the CDR3 is TGCGCCAGCAGCGAAGGACAGGGGGGCTATGGCTACACCTTC. This gives the protein CASSEGQGGYGYTF. Variable domain in full (rest from reference TRBV5-1 and TRBJ1-2): KAGVTQTPRYLIKTRGQQVTLSCSPISGHRSVSWYQQTPGQGLQFLFEYFSETQRNKGNFPGRFSGRQFSNSRSEMNVSTLELGDSALYLCASSEGQGGYGYTFGSGTRLTVV.

V is TRBV19 and J is TRBJ1-5; D is undetermined. Trimming pared 10 bases from V and 1 base from J, leaving 17 bases between. This CDR3 has 15 amino acids. CDR1 is LNHDA, CDR2 SQIVND, per germline (reference sequence). The CDR3 here is CAIGSGFGSNQPQHF. CDR3 DNA: TGTGCCATCGGGAGCGGATTTGGGAGCAATCAGCCCCAGCATTTT.

The chain is built from TRBV29-1 and TRBJ2-1; 11 bases align to TRBD2. The V segment lost 7 bases and the J segment 8 bases; nucleotides outside the gene matches: 7. The germline gives CDR1 SQVTM, CDR2 ANQGSEA. CDR3 size: 13 residues. The CDR3 reads CSGGLAVYDEQFF. CDR3 bases: TGCAGCGGGGGACTAGCGGTTTACGATGAGCAGTTCTTC.

V gene TRBV30 combines with J gene TRBJ2-5; D is unclear. The CDR3 length is 12 residues. Germline loops: CDR1 GTSNPN, CDR2 SVGIG (reference sequence). V lost 3 bases, J lost 4 bases, and 9 bases lay in between. The CDR3 nucleotides are TGTGCCTGGAGGGCTGGCCGAGAGACCCAGTACTTC. Amino acid sequence: CAWRAGRETQYF.

A word on this clone: No DNA is shown, since the ends of the CDR3 on it are uncertain; the CDR3 is the one TCRdb lists. The chain carries TRBV29-1 and TRBJ2-3; the DNA was not compared with TRBD1, the D call given in the table. The CDR3 spans 12 amino acids, including both terminal residues. Germline-derived CDR1 and CDR2 are SQVTM and ANQGSEA. The CDR3 loop reads CSVGQGARSSYF.

This chain links TRBV15 with TRBJ1-4; no clear D. V was pared by 0 bases and J by 5 bases, with 4 bases between. The CDR3 runs 13 residues. CDR1 is LNHNV and CDR2 is YYDKDF in the germline V gene (reference sequence). DNA of the CDR3: TGTGCCACCAGCAGAGATAAGAATGAAAAACTGTTTTTT. Protein product: CATSRDKNEKLFF.

The chain uses TRBV14 and TRBJ2-3, with 10 bases that match TRBD1. Germline V gene data show CDR1 as SGHDN and CDR2 as FVKESK. The CDR3 covers 15 residues. The J segment lost 3 bases and the V segment lost 2 bases, leaving 2 bases of the junction unmatched. Here the CDR3 reads CASSQRTGGTDTQYF. In DNA form, the CDR3 reads TGTGCCAGCAGCCAAAGGACAGGGGGAACAGATACGCAGTATTTT.